These T cell receptor beta chains were read from a single sample in a study of CD8+ T cells in alopecia areata. The assay was immunoSEQ multiplex PCR, and TCRdb's table has in-frame clones only and misses some. The profile shows 50,000 to 65,000 clones, about half of them singletons. The sample in question was CD8+ T cells sorted from blood, obtained at approximately week 37, from a patient treated with tofacitinib. The receptors shown here come from a human donor with alopecia areata. Both conserved end residues are part of each CDR3. D genes are given only for firm matches. Where a row states a size, it is once, few, many or the class of an expanded clone; other rows omit it.

D gene,J gene,V gene,clone size,CDR3 DNA,CDR3 protein
NA,TRBJ2-4,TRBV5-1,few,TGCGCCAGCAGCGTGCACAGCAGCAAAAACATTCAGTACTTC,CASSVHSSKNIQYF
NA,TRBJ2-1,TRBV19,few,TGTGCCAGTAGTACAACCAGGGTGGGAAGCTCCTACAATGAGCAGTTCTTC,CASSTTRVGSSYNEQFF
TRBD1,TRBJ2-7,TRBV9,once,TGTGCCAGCAGCGGACCCAGGGGGCGAGAGCAGTACTTC,CASSGPRGREQYF
NA,TRBJ2-7,TRBV4-2,NA,TGTGCCAGCAGCCAAGAGAAGGGTTCCTCCTACGAGCAGTACTTC,CASSQEKGSSYEQYF
TRBD1,TRBJ2-3,TRBV7-9,NA,TGTGCCAGCAGTGACGGACAGGACGCAGATACGCAGTATTTT,CASSDGQDADTQYF
NA,TRBJ2-3,TRBV9,few,TGTGCCAGCAGCGTAGATCCAGCCACCCTCACAGATACGCAGTATTTT,CASSVDPATLTDTQYF
NA,TRBJ2-7,TRBV29-1,NA,TGCAGCGTTGAACTGAGAGGGATTGGTTACGAGCAGTACTTC,CSVELRGIGYEQYF
NA,TRBJ1-1,TRBV15,NA,TGTGCCACCAGCAGAGATCGGGCAGTTAACACTGAAGCTTTCTTT,CATSRDRAVNTEAFF
NA,TRBJ2-7,TRBV6-6,NA,TGTGCCAGCAGCCACATGGACACCGAGCAGTACTTC,CASSHMDTEQYF
NA,TRBJ1-2,TRBV5-1,few,TGCGCCAGCAGCTCATCTGACGGCCCTAACTATGGCTACACCTTC,CASSSSDGPNYGYTF
NA,TRBJ2-2,TRBV29-1,few,TGCAGCGTTGAGGGCTCCCCGGAGAGACTCACCGGGGAGCTGTTTTTT,CSVEGSPERLTGELFF
NA,TRBJ2-7,TRBV6-5,NA,TGTGCCAGCAGTGATTACTACGAGCAGTACTTC,CASSDYYEQYF
NA,TRBJ2-5,TRBV11-2,NA,TGTGCCAGCAGCTTAGTATCCAGCAGCCAAGAGACCCAGTACTTC,CASSLVSSSQETQYF
NA,TRBJ2-2,TRBV7-9,NA,TGTGCCAGCAGCTTAAATTGGGGACCGAACACCGGGGAGCTGTTTTTT,CASSLNWGPNTGELFF
NA,TRBJ1-1,TRBV5-4,NA,TGTGCCAGCAGCCGTACGGGCGGCACTGAAGCTTTCTTT,CASSRTGGTEAFF
NA,TRBJ2-2,TRBV9,few,TGTGCCAGCAGCTCAAACACCGGGGAGCTGTTTTTT,CASSSNTGELFF